The 25 T cell receptor beta chains listed next were all sequenced from one sample in a study of cytomegalovirus exposure and HLA in healthy donors. It was with 60 Vbeta and 13 Jbeta primers that the PCR ran. Assay used: immunoSEQ multiplex PCR; TCRdb lists only in-frame clones, some missing. The sample consists of some 160,000 clones, around three quarters of them appearing once. Sequenced input: PBMCs. Every receptor here comes from a woman between 40 and 50 years old in good health and CMV-seronegative.

This sequence joins TRBV7-2 and TRBJ2-3; 8 bases align to TRBD2. Germline V gives CDR1 SGHTA, CDR2 FQGNSA. The CDR3 covers 15 residues. V lost 3 bases and J lost 4; bases outside the gene matches: 6. CDR3 nucleotide sequence: TGTGCCAGCAGCTTGGGGACTAGGAGTTCAGATACGCAGTATTTT. It codes for CASSLGTRSSDTQYF.

The chain employs TRBV19 and TRBJ1-6, with TRBD1 matching over 9 bases. The germline V gene has CDR1 LNHDA and CDR2 SQIVND (reference sequence). The junction had 6 bases not matched to a gene; V was cut back by 8 bases and J by 7 bases. The CDR3 runs 14 residues. CDR3 amino acids: CASGQGWSNSPLHF. The CDR3 DNA is TGTGCCAGTGGACAGGGGTGGTCAAATTCACCCCTCCACTTT. The complete variable domain, with remaining parts taken from reference TRBV19 and TRBJ1-6, reads DGGITQSPKYLFRKEGQNVTLSCEQNLNHDAMYWYRQDPGQGLRLIYYSQIVNDFQKGDIAEGYSVSREKKESFPLTVTSAQKNPTAFYLCASGQGWSNSPLHFGNGTRLTVT.

The chain links TRBV6-1 to TRBJ2-1, with TRBD1 matching 7 bases. This CDR3 is 15 amino acids long. Germline V gives CDR1 MNHNS, CDR2 SASEGT. Trimming took 1 base from V and 4 from J; bases not matched to a gene: 4. For the CDR3, the DNA is TGTGCCAGCAGTGAAGATCCGGGACAGTACAATGAGCAGTTCTTC. This codes for CASSEDPGQYNEQFF.

The chain carries TRBV2 and TRBJ2-1; D remains ambiguous. Germline V gene data show CDR1 as SNHLY and CDR2 as FYNNEI. CDR3 length equals 11 residues. V was pared by 7 bases and J by 4 bases, with 5 bases between. The CDR3 loop is CASMAYNEQFF. CDR3 coding DNA: TGTGCCAGCATGGCATACAATGAGCAGTTCTTC.

In its sample, this clone was seen a few times. CDR3 sequence (DNA): TGTGCCAGCAGCGGAGGGACCCAGTACTTC. Its protein is CASSGGTQYF. The chain uses TRBV7-9 and TRBJ2-5, with a possible D match to TRBD2 (5 bases). Trimming removed 5 bases at V and 7 bases at J, with 5 bases between. Germline V gene sequence: CDR1 SEHNR, CDR2 FQNEAQ (reference sequence). The CDR3 extends over 10 amino acids.

The chain recombines TRBV7-9 with TRBJ2-7; 7 nucleotides agree with TRBD2. The CDR3 has 17 residues. The germline CDR1 and CDR2 sequences are SEHNR and FQNEAQ (reference sequence). Trimming cost V 2 bases and J 7 bases; bases outside gene matches: 17. The CDR3 nucleotides read TGTGCCAGCAGCTTACGGGGGATTGGGGGGGGAGTTGGGGAGCAGTACTTC. It encodes CASSLRGIGGGVGEQYF.

The chain carries TRBV5-1 and TRBJ2-1, with 13 bases that match TRBD2. CDR3 length: 17 residues. Per the germline V gene, CDR1 is SGHRS and CDR2 is YFSETQ. The junction had 9 bases not matched to a gene; V was cut back by 0 bases and J by 9 bases. The CDR3 DNA is TGCGCCAGCAGCTTGGATCCGACTAGCGGGAGGATCTCTGAGCAGTTCTTC. Its translation is CASSLDPTSGRISEQFF. The entire variable domain, with the rest obtained from reference TRBV5-1 and TRBJ2-1, is as follows: KAGVTQTPRYLIKTRGQQVTLSCSPISGHRSVSWYQQTPGQGLQFLFEYFSETQRNKGNFPGRFSGRQFSNSRSEMNVSTLELGDSALYLCASSLDPTSGRISEQFFGPGTRLTVL.

The V and J genes are TRBV27 and TRBJ2-7, with a possible D match to TRBD2 (6 bases). Germline CDR1 reads MNHEY; CDR2 reads SMNVEV (reference sequence). Trimming cost V 0 bases and J 1 base, with 7 bases left between them. This CDR3 is built from 14 residues. The CDR3 nucleotides read TGTGCCAGCAGTTTATCGGGGGGTTCCTACGAGCAGTACTTC. Its protein product is CASSLSGGSYEQYF.

Only one count was recorded for this clone. The chain couples TRBV14 to TRBJ2-3; 7 bases are a match to TRBD2. This CDR3 comprises 15 residues. Germline CDR1 is SGHDN and CDR2 is FVKESK. V lost 4 bases to trimming and J lost 1 base; unmatched junction nucleotides: 5. The CDR3 DNA reads as TGTGCCAGCAGCCGAATGGGGGGGGGCACAGATACGCAGTATTTT. Encoded protein: CASSRMGGGTDTQYF.

V usage is TRBV5-1 and J usage is TRBJ2-6; TRBD1 is a possible D gene (6 bases). The CDR3 covers 17 residues. Looked up from germline, CDR1 is SGHRS and CDR2 is YFSETQ. V lost 0 bases and J lost 1, with 11 bases in between. DNA of the CDR3: TGCGCCAGCAGCTTGGACTCCGACAGGTCTGGGGCCAACGTCCTGACTTTC. Amino acid sequence: CASSLDSDRSGANVLTF.

The chain uses TRBV21-1 and TRBJ2-3; TRBD2, the table's D call, was not compared with the DNA. TRBV21-1 is a known pseudogene. The CDR3 runs 17 residues. Here the CDR3 reads CASSNGTSGDCTDTQYF. CDR3 in DNA: TGTGCCAGCAGCAATGGGACTAGCGGGGACTGCACAGATACGCAGTATTTT.

The CDR3 DNA reads TGCAGCGTGGGAACTAGCGGGAGCGGATCAGAGACCCAGTACTTC. Translation gives CSVGTSGSGSETQYF. This sequence joins TRBV29-1 and TRBJ2-5; 11 bases map to TRBD2. J gave up 4 bases and V 6 bases, and 10 bases lay outside the gene matches. Per germline, CDR1 SQVTM and CDR2 ANQGSEA. The CDR3 runs 15 residues.

CDR3 in amino acids: CASSQSGTANEKLFF. In nucleotides, the CDR3 is TGCGCCAGCAGCCAATCCGGGACTGCGAATGAAAAACTGTTTTTT. This chain uses TRBV4-1 with TRBJ1-4, with D maybe TRBD1 (5 bases). This CDR3 region has 15 residues. Between the trimmed V and J ends, which lost 2 bases and 5 bases, there was a span of 12 bases. The germline V gene encodes CDR1 MGHRA and CDR2 YSYEKL.

Concerning this clone: Other DNA sequences of this sample code for an identical CDR3. The chain couples TRBV7-9 to TRBJ1-1; D not certain. In germline, CDR1 is SEHNR, CDR2 FQNEAQ (reference sequence). V lost 1 base to trimming and J lost 4 bases, with 7 bases between them. The CDR3 contains 13 residues. CDR3 in amino acids: CASSLERSTEAFF. In nucleotides, the CDR3 is TGTGCCAGCAGCTTAGAAAGGAGCACTGAAGCTTTCTTT. The full variable domain, completed using reference TRBV7-9 and TRBJ1-1, is DTGVSQNPRHKITKRGQNVTFRCDPISEHNRLYWYRQTLGQGPEFLTYFQNEAQLEKSRLLSDRFSAERPKGSFSTLEIQRTEQGDSAMYLCASSLERSTEAFFGQGTRLTVV.

This rearrangement joins TRBV11-3 to TRBJ1-1; D not resolved. The length of the CDR3 is 14 residues. V was clipped by 1 base and J by 11 bases, with 17 bases between them. From germline, CDR1 is SGHNT and CDR2 YENEEA. The CDR3 bases are TGTGCCAGCAGCTTAGGTGATACAGTGGGTGGCGCTTTCTTT. It encodes CASSLGDTVGGAFF.

The V and J genes are TRBV15 and TRBJ1-2; D is ambiguous. V lost 1 base and J 7 bases, leaving 7 bases between the germline ends. From germline, CDR1 is LNHNV and CDR2 YYDKDF (reference sequence). This CDR3 is 12 amino acids long. For the CDR3, the DNA is TGTGCCACCAGCAGAGGCGGCGGTGGCTACACCTTC. Its protein product is CATSRGGGGYTF.

This clone was seen a handful of times. The rearrangement links TRBV11-3 to TRBJ2-2, with D possibly TRBD2 on 5 matching bases. This CDR3 has 14 amino acids. V was trimmed by 5 bases and J by 4 bases, leaving 11 bases between them. Looked up from germline, CDR1 is SGHNT and CDR2 is YENEEA. The CDR3, as DNA: TGTGCCAGCAGCCGGGGTGGGAGCACCGGGGAGCTGTTTTTT. Residues: CASSRGGSTGELFF.

The genes are TRBV6-5 and TRBJ2-7, with D unresolved. Germline-derived CDR1 and CDR2 are MNHEY and SVGAGI. The CDR3 has 15 amino acids. V was shortened by 4 bases and J by 1 base, with 14 bases between the two germline ends. CDR3 residues: CASSFSMGSSYEQYF. The CDR3 nucleotides read TGTGCCAGCAGTTTTAGTATGGGCAGTTCCTACGAGCAGTACTTC.

CDR3 region: CASSERYEQYF. CDR3 bases: TGTGCCAGCAGTGAGAGGTACGAGCAGTACTTC. This chain uses TRBV25-1 with TRBJ2-7; no definite D call. The CDR3 contains 11 residues. V lost 3 bases to trimming and J lost 4 bases, with 4 bases between them. Germline loops: CDR1 MGHDK, CDR2 SYGVNS.

V usage is TRBV13 and J usage is TRBJ1-2; 7 bases match TRBD1. The V segment lost 0 bases and the J segment 3 bases; nucleotides outside the gene matches: 7. The germline gives CDR1 PRHDT, CDR2 FYEKMQ (reference sequence). The CDR3 totals 16 residues. The CDR3 region has the DNA TGTGCCAGCAGCTTAGGCCTGACAGGGACTGACTATGGCTACACCTTC. Amino acids: CASSLGLTGTDYGYTF.

This clone has more than one count but fewer than ten. The chain uses TRBV12-5 and TRBJ2-6, with 9 bases that match TRBD1. Germline V gene data show CDR1 as LGHNT and CDR2 as FRNRAP. Trimming at V came to 7 bases and at J to 0 bases, leaving 13 bases not matched to a gene. CDR3 length: 19 amino acids. The CDR3 coding sequence is TGTGCTAGTGCCGACAGGGGGAGCGGGGCACTCTCTGGGGCCAACGTCCTGACTTTC. Translation gives CASADRGSGALSGANVLTF.

V and J are TRBV5-1 and TRBJ2-1; D remains unclear. The CDR3 is 15 residues long. Trimming took off 0 bases at V and 5 bases at J, with 12 bases between the two ends. Germline CDR1 reads SGHRS; CDR2 reads YFSETQ. The CDR3 protein is CASSLAQAGHNEQFF. In DNA, the CDR3 is TGCGCCAGCAGCTTGGCCCAGGCCGGTCACAATGAGCAGTTCTTC.

This chain joins TRBV7-2 and TRBJ2-7; 8 nucleotides line up with TRBD2. V shed 5 bases, J shed 7 bases, and the junction held 7 bases outside the gene matches. Germline V gene data show CDR1 as SGHTA and CDR2 as FQGNSA. This CDR3 comprises 13 residues. The CDR3 DNA reads TGTGCCAGCAGCGCATCGGGGGGGAGGGAGCAGTACTTC. Encoded protein: CASSASGGREQYF.

This clone has only a few counts. The V and J genes are TRBV27 and TRBJ1-4, with TRBD1 matching over 8 bases. This CDR3 spans 15 amino acids. J lost 8 bases, V lost 6 bases, and 11 bases had no gene match. Per the germline V gene, CDR1 is MNHEY and CDR2 is SMNVEV (reference sequence). The CDR3 DNA is TGTGCCAGCAGGGGAATACGAACAGGGGGGGAAAAACTGTTTTTT. Translated: CASRGIRTGGEKLFF.

The chain carries TRBV27 and TRBJ2-1; 11 positions match TRBD2. The trim removed 5 bases at V and 4 bases at J, leaving 10 bases unmatched. CDR1 is MNHEY and CDR2 is SMNVEV in the germline V gene (reference sequence). CDR3 length: 17 residues. The CDR3 DNA reads TGTGCCAGCAGTCCGGGACTAGCGGTATCCTTTTACAATGAGCAGTTCTTC. This sequence encodes CASSPGLAVSFYNEQFF.